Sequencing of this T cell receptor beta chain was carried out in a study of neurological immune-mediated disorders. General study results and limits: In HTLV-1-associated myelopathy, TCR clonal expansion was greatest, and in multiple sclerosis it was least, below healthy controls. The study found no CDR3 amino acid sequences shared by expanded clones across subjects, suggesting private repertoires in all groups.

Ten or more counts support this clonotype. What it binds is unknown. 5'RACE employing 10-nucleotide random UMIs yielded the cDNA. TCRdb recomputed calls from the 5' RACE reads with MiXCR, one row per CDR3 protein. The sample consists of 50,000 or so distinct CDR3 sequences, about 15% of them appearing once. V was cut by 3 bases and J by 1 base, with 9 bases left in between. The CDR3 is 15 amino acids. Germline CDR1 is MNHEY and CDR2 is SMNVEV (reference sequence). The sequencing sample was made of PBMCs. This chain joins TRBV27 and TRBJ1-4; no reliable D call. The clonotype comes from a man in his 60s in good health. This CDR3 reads CASSFGRVTNEKLFF. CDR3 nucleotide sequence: TGTGCCAGCAGTTTTGGTAGGGTAACTAATGAAAAACTGTTTTTT. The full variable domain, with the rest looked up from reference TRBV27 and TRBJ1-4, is EAQVTQNPRYLITVTGKKLTVTCSQNMNHEYMSWYRQDPGLGLRQIYYSMNVEVTDKGDVPEGYKVSRKEKRNFPLILESPSPNQTSLYFCASSFGRVTNEKLFFGSGTQLSVL.